The entry below describes one T cell receptor beta chain. This clonotype was seen many times. What this receptor recognizes is not known. Base qualities are not recorded, but no much larger clone differs from it by a single base. Ends trimmed: V by 2 bases, J by 10 bases; bases unmatched to a gene: 12. From its cysteine to its phenylalanine, the CDR3 spans 14 amino acids. The read is trimmed to its CDR3 DNA, 42 bases read in frame from base 1. The germline V gene provides CDR1 SQVTM and CDR2 ANQGSEA. The method behind the library was PCR. TCRdb lists the instrument as Illumina HiSeq 2500. TCR library preparation used molecular barcoding, with unique molecular identifiers applied to normalize quantification of the TCRbeta repertoire. TCRdb took the public reads, trimmed them with fastp at Q25, ran MiXCR for clone calling and kept in-frame beta chains. Each record represents a unique CDR3 protein, reported with the most common genes and DNA among its rows. Across this sample there are 450,000 to 550,000 distinct CDR3 sequences, with about 10% seen only once. 11% to 15% of the sample lies in the top ten.

The data were taken from a study of T-cell reconstitution after alpha-beta-depleted transplantation in children (dated by TCRdb to 2016 to 2017). Background for the entire study: Using TCR repertoire profiling, the study followed T-cell immune reconstitution in a quantitative way in children after TCRalphabeta/CD19-depleted allogeneic hematopoietic cell transplantation.

The research as a whole found: About two months after transplant, the apparently early recovery of alphabetaT-cell counts reportedly depended on just several hundred clones that had expanded rapidly and came from non-depleted graft cells. In some patients, the high TCRbeta diversity seen at day 60 was put down to recipient T cells and intrathymic progenitors that had survived conditioning. The frequencies of hyperexpanded clones fell over the following months, and after one year, T-cell counts and TCRbeta diversity were mostly attributed to newly produced T cells.

The meaning of the sample's treatment or condition label: allogeneic hematopoietic cell transplantation with graft depleted of TCRalphabeta T cells and CD19 B cells. TCRalphabeta/CD19-depleted allogeneic hematopoietic cell grafts were given to the transplant recipients, all of whom were children. Sequenced here: PBMCs, mostly from graft donor cells, sampled 180 days after TCRalphabeta/CD19-depleted stem cell transplant. The rearrangement combines TRBV29-1 with TRBJ2-3; TRBD2 lines up with 7 middle nucleotides. This clonotype was sampled from a female patient aged 2 to 10 who had a stem cell transplant for aplastic anemia, so the T cells may come from the graft donor. The DNA sequence is as follows: TGCAGCGTTGAAAAGGGGTTTCCAGCGGGGCCGCAGTATTTT. Translated, this gives CSVEKGFPAGPQYF.